One sample yielded the 21 T cell receptor beta chains listed below, sequenced in a study of cytomegalovirus exposure and HLA in healthy donors. Primers: 60 Vbeta forward and 13 Jbeta reverse. Clones were read by immunoSEQ multiplex PCR, and TCRdb kept only the in-frame ones, dropping some. The sample shows some 150,000 clones, roughly 73% of them seen only once. Sequencing was performed on PBMCs. The receptors originated from a male donor in good health and CMV-seronegative.

V is TRBV13 and J is TRBJ1-6; TRBD1 matches at 10 bases. Unmatched junction bases numbered 11, after V lost 5 bases and J lost 10 bases. The CDR3 has 16 residues. Per the germline V gene, CDR1 is PRHDT and CDR2 is FYEKMQ (reference sequence). The CDR3 reads CASSTGPGTGDSPLHF. The CDR3 region has the DNA TGTGCCAGCAGCACAGGGCCCGGGACAGGGGACTCACCCCTCCACTTT.

The genes are TRBV27 and TRBJ1-1, with D perhaps matching TRBD1 (6 bases). Germline CDR1 is MNHEY and CDR2 is SMNVEV (reference sequence). The CDR3 is made up of 15 amino acids. Trimming cost V 6 bases and J 6 bases, with 20 bases left between them. In DNA, the CDR3 is TGTGCCAGCAGCACCTGGGGGAGGGGGAAGCCTGAAGCTTTCTTT. Residues: CASSTWGRGKPEAFF.

This chain joins TRBV6-5 and TRBJ2-3; 7 bases are shared with TRBD1. The CDR3 length is 15 residues. In germline, CDR1 is MNHEY, CDR2 SVGAGI. The J segment lost 3 bases and the V segment lost 0 bases, leaving 3 bases of the junction unmatched. CDR3 loop: CASSYSGTATDTQYF. In DNA form, the CDR3 reads TGTGCCAGCAGTTACTCCGGGACAGCAACAGATACGCAGTATTTT.

The genes are TRBV6-6 and TRBJ2-7; tentative D call: TRBD2 (6 bases). This CDR3 has 14 amino acids. V lost 7 bases and J lost 2, with 15 bases in between. The germline V gene encodes CDR1 MNHNY and CDR2 SVGAGI (reference sequence). The CDR3 sequence is CASTRGTPAYEQYF. DNA of the CDR3: TGTGCCAGCACCCGAGGGACTCCAGCCTACGAGCAGTACTTC.

This clone was picked up one time. J is TRBJ2-5 and V is TRBV9; 9 bases align to TRBD1. V lost 2 bases and J lost 0; bases outside the gene matches: 2. CDR1 and CDR2 (germline): SGDLS, YYNGEE. The CDR3 has 15 residues. DNA for the CDR3: TGTGCCAGCAGCGTGACAGGGGGGGACCAAGAGACCCAGTACTTC. Protein product: CASSVTGGDQETQYF. Using reference TRBV9 and TRBJ2-5 for the parts outside the CDR3, the full variable domain is DSGVTQTPKHLITATGQRVTLRCSPRSGDLSVYWYQQSLDQGLQFLIQYYNGEERAKGNILERFSAQQFPDLHSELNLSSLELGDSALYFCASSVTGGDQETQYFGPGTRLLVL.

This clone appeared a few times. The V gene is TRBV29-1, the J gene TRBJ1-1; D is undetermined. Germline V lookup: CDR1 SQVTM, CDR2 ANQGSEA. The CDR3 has 11 residues. V was cut by 0 bases and J by 13 bases, with 12 bases left in between. CDR3 nucleotides: TGCAGCGTTGAAGATCTAGCGGAGGATTTCTTT. Protein sequence: CSVEDLAEDFF.

For the CDR3, the DNA is TGTGCCAGCAGCTTTGGCGGGAGCTCCTACGAGCAGTACTTC. Translating gives CASSFGGSSYEQYF. The V call is TRBV7-9, the J call TRBJ2-7; 7 bases are a match to TRBD2. The germline V gene encodes CDR1 SEHNR and CDR2 FQNEAQ (reference sequence). Trimming at V came to 3 bases and at J to 0 bases, leaving 2 bases not matched to a gene. This CDR3 has 14 residues. The full variable domain, with the rest looked up from reference TRBV7-9 and TRBJ2-7, is DTGVSQNPRHKITKRGQNVTFRCDPISEHNRLYWYRQTLGQGPEFLTYFQNEAQLEKSRLLSDRFSAERPKGSFSTLEIQRTEQGDSAMYLCASSFGGSSYEQYFGPGTRLTVT.

The chain combines TRBV6-4 with TRBJ2-3; possible D gene TRBD1, 6 bases. This CDR3 contains 14 residues. V was clipped by 3 bases and J by 5 bases, with 12 bases between them. CDR1 and CDR2 from the germline V gene are MRHNA and SNTAGT. CDR3 nucleotides: TGTGCCAGCAGTGAGGCAGGGGCCATAGATACGCAGTATTTT. Protein sequence: CASSEAGAIDTQYF.

The chain uses TRBV19 and TRBJ1-2, with no clear D. This CDR3 spans 14 amino acids. V lost 2 bases to trimming and J lost 0 bases, with 7 bases between them. CDR1 LNHDA and CDR2 SQIVND come from the germline V gene (reference sequence). The CDR3 DNA reads TGTGCCAGTAGTATACAGGCCGCTAACTATGGCTACACCTTC. This gives the protein CASSIQAANYGYTF.

V and J are TRBV12-5 and TRBJ1-1; D possibly corresponds to TRBD1 (5 bases). Trimming cost V 1 base and J 9 bases, with 12 bases left between them. CDR3 length: 13 residues. Germline CDR1 is LGHNT and CDR2 is FRNRAP. DNA for the CDR3: TGTGCTAGTGGTTTGGAAAGAGGGACTCAAGCTTTCTTT. Translating gives CASGLERGTQAFF.

V gene TRBV29-1 combines with J gene TRBJ1-1; no clear D. The CDR3 totals 14 residues. V lost 6 bases to trimming and J lost 7 bases, with 21 bases between them. Germline V gene sequence: CDR1 SQVTM, CDR2 ANQGSEA. CDR3: CSVKVGPTLGEAFF. CDR3 sequence (DNA): TGCAGCGTCAAAGTGGGCCCAACGTTAGGTGAAGCTTTCTTT.

The genes are TRBV5-6 and TRBJ1-2, with 8 bases identical to TRBD1. The trim removed 6 bases at V and 4 bases at J, leaving 11 bases unmatched. Looked up from germline, CDR1 is SGHDT and CDR2 is YYEEEE. This CDR3 comprises 15 residues. The CDR3 is CASNTLLTGVYGYTF. The CDR3 nucleotides are TGTGCCAGCAACACCCTCCTGACAGGGGTCTATGGCTACACCTTC. Complete variable domain (other parts from reference TRBV5-6 and TRBJ1-2): DAGVTQSPTHLIKTRGQQVTLRCSPKSGHDTVSWYQQALGQGPQFIFQYYEEEERQRGNFPDRFSGHQFPNYSSELNVNALLLGDSALYLCASNTLLTGVYGYTFGSGTRLTVV.

The chain has TRBV2 and TRBJ1-6, with 8 bases identical to TRBD1. The germline gives CDR1 SNHLY, CDR2 FYNNEI. V dropped 10 bases and J dropped 9; count of bases not matched to a gene: 14. CDR3 size: 15 residues. In DNA form, the CDR3 reads TGTGCCATCGGGACAGGAGCCAATTTGCGTTCACCCCTCCACTTT. Its protein product is CAIGTGANLRSPLHF.

This clone was observed once. V usage is TRBV11-2 and J usage is TRBJ1-6; a weak D match, TRBD1 (6 bases). The CDR3 loop spans 14 amino acids. Germline CDR1 and CDR2: SGHAT and FQNNGV. Trimming shortened V by 0 bases and J by 6 bases, and 6 bases separated the two germline ends. The CDR3 is CASSLDRGNSPLHF. The CDR3 bases are TGTGCCAGCAGCTTAGACAGGGGTAATTCACCCCTCCACTTT.

This chain links TRBV29-1 with TRBJ2-5; D unresolved. CDR1 and CDR2 (germline): SQVTM, ANQGSEA. Trimming left V 0 bases short and J 4 bases short, with 9 bases between. This CDR3 is 13 amino acids long. In DNA form, the CDR3 reads TGCAGCGTTGAAGATGTAGACTTAGAGACCCAGTACTTC. Translation: CSVEDVDLETQYF. Full variable domain (outside the CDR3, taken from reference TRBV29-1 and TRBJ2-5): SAVISQKPSRDICQRGTSLTIQCQVDSQVTMMFWYRQQPGQSLTLIATANQGSEATYESGFVIDKFPISRPNLTFSTLTVSNMSPEDSSIYLCSVEDVDLETQYFGPGTRLLVL.

The chain uses TRBV27 and TRBJ2-2; TRBD1 might be the D (6 bases). Looked up from germline, CDR1 is MNHEY and CDR2 is SMNVEV (reference sequence). This CDR3 comprises 16 residues. Trimming took off 1 base at V and 0 bases at J, with 9 bases between the two ends. CDR3 in amino acids: CASSLWGTSNTGELFF. CDR3 bases: TGTGCCAGCAGTTTATGGGGGACATCGAACACCGGGGAGCTGTTTTTT.

The V call is TRBV29-1, the J call TRBJ2-3, with TRBD1 matching 10 bases. The CDR3 totals 16 residues. J was trimmed by 2 bases and V by 7 bases; bases with no gene match: 12. Germline V lookup: CDR1 SQVTM, CDR2 ANQGSEA. The CDR3 nucleotides read TGCAGCGCCCAGGGGGACAGGGGCTTTTACACAGATACGCAGTATTTT. Amino acids: CSAQGDRGFYTDTQYF.

This clone was counted once. The chain employs TRBV5-6 and TRBJ1-2; the D gene is possibly TRBD1 (6 bases). The germline V gene has CDR1 SGHDT and CDR2 YYEEEE. Trimming took off 7 bases at V and 7 bases at J, with 23 bases between the two ends. The CDR3 sequence is 15 residues long. The CDR3, as DNA: TGTGCCAGCCTCCCCAGACAGGCACCTTTTAGTGGCTACACCTTC. Translated: CASLPRQAPFSGYTF.

This clone was counted a few times. The chain recombines TRBV6-5 with TRBJ1-4, with D perhaps matching TRBD1 (5 bases). The CDR3 has 14 amino acids. CDR1 is MNHEY, CDR2 SVGAGI, per germline. The germline V and J ends were trimmed by 6 bases and 3 bases, with 11 bases remaining between them. CDR3 DNA: TGTGCCAGCAGCAACGGGGGGGCTAATGAAAAACTGTTTTTT. As protein: CASSNGGANEKLFF.

This clone was seen only a few times. The chain carries TRBV7-2 and TRBJ2-6, with D hard to call. The V gene's germline CDR1 is SGHTA and CDR2 FQGNSA. The CDR3 is made up of 14 amino acids. V was cut by 5 bases and J by 4 bases, with 9 bases left in between. The CDR3 coding sequence is TGTGCCAGCAGCCCTGTCCCCGGGGCCAACGTCCTGACTTTC. Encoded protein: CASSPVPGANVLTF.

The chain's CDR3 is CAWSVSGRGTEAFF. Here the CDR3 DNA reads TGTGCCTGGAGTGTATCAGGCAGGGGCACTGAAGCTTTCTTT. V is TRBV30 and J is TRBJ1-1, with D possibly TRBD1 on 6 matching bases. Per germline, CDR1 GTSNPN and CDR2 SVGIG (reference sequence). V was clipped by 0 bases and J by 4 bases, with 12 bases between them. The CDR3 is 14 residues long.